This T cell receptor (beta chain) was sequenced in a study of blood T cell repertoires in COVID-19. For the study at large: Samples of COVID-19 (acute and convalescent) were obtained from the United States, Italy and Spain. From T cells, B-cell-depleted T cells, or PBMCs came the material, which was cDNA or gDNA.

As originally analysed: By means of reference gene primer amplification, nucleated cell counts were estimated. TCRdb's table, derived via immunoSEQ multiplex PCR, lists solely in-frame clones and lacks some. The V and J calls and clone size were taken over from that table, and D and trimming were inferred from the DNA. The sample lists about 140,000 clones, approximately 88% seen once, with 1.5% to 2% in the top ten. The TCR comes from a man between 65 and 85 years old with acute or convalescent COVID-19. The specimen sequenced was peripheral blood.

CDR3 nucleotides: TGCGCCAGCAGCTCCGGCCAAGAGGGCTATGGCTACACCTTC. This encodes CASSSGQEGYGYTF. J is TRBJ1-2 and V is TRBV10-2; D is unclear. CDR3 length: 14 residues. The V end was cut by 6 bases, the J end by 4 bases, with 15 bases between. The germline V gene encodes CDR1 WSHSY and CDR2 SAAADI.